This T cell receptor delta chain stems from a study of gammadelta T cells in human blood. General observations from the study: Microbial exposure reportedly appeared to drive polyclonal expansion of innate gamma-delta T cells right after birth.

This clone ranks as large (0.1 to 1%). The antigen is unknown. The sample carries other DNA sequences with the same CDR3. TCRdb reanalyzed the RT-PCR reads using CATT. The sample contains about 980 delta-chain clones, 15% to 20% of which appear only once. From germline, CDR1 is GEAIGNYY and CDR2 EKD. Trimming pared 1 base from V and 0 bases from J, leaving 9 bases between. This CDR3 has 17 residues. The V and J genes are TRDV2 and TRDJ3, with D perhaps matching TRDD3 (5 bases). Input material: Vgamma9Vdelta2 gamma-delta T cells from fetal blood. The clonotype was recovered from a human fetus. This CDR3 reads CACDTAGSSWDTRQMFF. The CDR3 DNA reads as TGTGCCTGTGACACGGCTGGGAGCTCCTGGGACACCCGACAGATGTTTTTC.